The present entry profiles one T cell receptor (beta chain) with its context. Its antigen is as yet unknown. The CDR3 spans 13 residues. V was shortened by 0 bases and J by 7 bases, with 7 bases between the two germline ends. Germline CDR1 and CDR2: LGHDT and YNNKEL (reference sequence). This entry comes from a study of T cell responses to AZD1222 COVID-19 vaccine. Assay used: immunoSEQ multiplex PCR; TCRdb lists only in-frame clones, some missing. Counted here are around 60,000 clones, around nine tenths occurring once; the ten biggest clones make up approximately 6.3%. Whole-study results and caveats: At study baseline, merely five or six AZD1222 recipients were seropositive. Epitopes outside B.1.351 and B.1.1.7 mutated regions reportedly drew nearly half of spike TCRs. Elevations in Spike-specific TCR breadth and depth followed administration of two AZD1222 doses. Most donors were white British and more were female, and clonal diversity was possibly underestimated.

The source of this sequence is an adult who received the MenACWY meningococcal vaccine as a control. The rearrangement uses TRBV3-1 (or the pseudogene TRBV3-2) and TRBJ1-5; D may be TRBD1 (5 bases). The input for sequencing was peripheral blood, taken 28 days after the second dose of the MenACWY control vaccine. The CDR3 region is CASSQDRVQPQHF. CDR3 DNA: TGTGCCAGCAGCCAAGACAGGGTACAGCCCCAGCATTTT.